The following is a T cell receptor beta chain sequence with its context. Its antigen is unidentified. A much larger clone lies one base from this, so it may be a read error. No cell sorting was done before RNA was extracted from the tissue. Donors were chemotherapy-naive, newly diagnosed lung cancer surgical patients in China, August–late 2014. This sample stems from a study of tumor and adjacent non-tumor tissue in lung cancer. General study findings and limits: Compared with tumor, normal lung showed significantly lower TCR diversity. In normal lung, the top 100 clones were significantly more dominant than in tumor. Patients with more diverse tumor TCRs had worse survival.

Three rounds of nested PCR, following a modified ARM-PCR protocol, produced the TCRbeta library. TCRdb reprocessed the multiplex PCR reads with MiXCR, giving one entry per CDR3 protein. The profile shows around 120,000 distinct CDR3 sequences, around three fifths of them singletons. The CDR3 loop spans 17 amino acids. With V trimmed by 6 bases and J by 3 bases, 19 bases remained unmatched. Germline V lookup: CDR1 DFQATT, CDR2 SNEGSKA (reference sequence). The TCR comes from a man aged 30 to 45 with non-small cell lung cancer. Sequenced material: lung tumor tissue. The chain links TRBV20-1 to TRBJ2-7; 8 bases are shared with TRBD2. The CDR3 reads CSATVGGGGTKVYEQYF. CDR3 DNA sequence: TGCAGTGCCACGGTTGGAGGCGGGGGGACGAAGGTCTACGAGCAGTACTTC.